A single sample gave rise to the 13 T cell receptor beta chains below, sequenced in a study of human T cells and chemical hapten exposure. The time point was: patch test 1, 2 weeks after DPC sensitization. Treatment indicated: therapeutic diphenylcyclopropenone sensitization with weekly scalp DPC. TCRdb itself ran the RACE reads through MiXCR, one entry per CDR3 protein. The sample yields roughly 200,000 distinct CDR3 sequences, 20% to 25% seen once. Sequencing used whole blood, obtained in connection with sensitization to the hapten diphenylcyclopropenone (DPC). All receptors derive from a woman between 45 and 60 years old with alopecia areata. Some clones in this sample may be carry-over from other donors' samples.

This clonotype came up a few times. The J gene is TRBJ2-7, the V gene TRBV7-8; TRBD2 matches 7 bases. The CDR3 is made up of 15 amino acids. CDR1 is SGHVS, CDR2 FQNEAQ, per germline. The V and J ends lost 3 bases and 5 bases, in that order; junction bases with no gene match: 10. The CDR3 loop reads CASSFPAGRVNEQYF. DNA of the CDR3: TGTGCCAGCAGCTTCCCGGCAGGGAGGGTCAACGAGCAGTACTTC. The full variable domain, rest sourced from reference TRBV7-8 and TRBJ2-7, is GAGVSQSPRYKVAKRGQDVALRCDPISGHVSLFWYQQALGQGPEFLTYFQNEAQLDKSGLPSDRFFAERPEGSVSTLKIQRTQQEDSAVYLCASSFPAGRVNEQYFGPGTRLTVT.

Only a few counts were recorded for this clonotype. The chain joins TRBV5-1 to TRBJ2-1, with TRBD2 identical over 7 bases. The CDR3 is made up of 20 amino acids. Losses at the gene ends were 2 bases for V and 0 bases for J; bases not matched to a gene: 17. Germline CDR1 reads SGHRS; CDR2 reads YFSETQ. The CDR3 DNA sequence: TGCGCCAGCAGCTTAAACCCGGGACTAATCGGCCCGAGCTCCTACAATGAGCAGTTCTTC. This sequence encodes CASSLNPGLIGPSSYNEQFF.

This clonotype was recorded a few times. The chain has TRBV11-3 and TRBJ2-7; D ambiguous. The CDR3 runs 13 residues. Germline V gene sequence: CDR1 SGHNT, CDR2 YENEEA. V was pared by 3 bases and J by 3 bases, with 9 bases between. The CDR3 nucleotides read TGTGCCAGCAGCTTCAGGACCGGCTACGAGCAGTACTTC. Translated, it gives CASSFRTGYEQYF.

The CDR3 sequence is CASSLQGAGRIYEQYF. The DNA for the CDR3 is TGTGCCAGCAGTTTACAGGGGGCAGGTCGTATCTACGAGCAGTACTTC. The rearrangement uses TRBV6-5 and TRBJ2-7; 9 positions agree with TRBD1. The germline V gene encodes CDR1 MNHEY and CDR2 SVGAGI. Trimming at V came to 4 bases and at J to 3 bases, leaving 10 bases not matched to a gene. CDR3 size: 16 residues.

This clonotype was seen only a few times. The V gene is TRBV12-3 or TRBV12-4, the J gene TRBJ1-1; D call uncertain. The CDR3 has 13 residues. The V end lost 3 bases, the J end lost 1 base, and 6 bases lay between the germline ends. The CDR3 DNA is TGTGCCAGCAGTTTCCACCAGAACACTGAAGCTTTCTTT. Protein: CASSFHQNTEAFF.

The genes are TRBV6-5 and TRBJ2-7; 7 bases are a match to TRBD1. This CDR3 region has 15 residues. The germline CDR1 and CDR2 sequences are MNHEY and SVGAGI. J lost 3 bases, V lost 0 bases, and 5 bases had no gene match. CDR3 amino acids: CASSYSRDRYYEQYF. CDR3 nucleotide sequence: TGTGCCAGCAGTTACTCGAGGGACAGATACTACGAGCAGTACTTC.

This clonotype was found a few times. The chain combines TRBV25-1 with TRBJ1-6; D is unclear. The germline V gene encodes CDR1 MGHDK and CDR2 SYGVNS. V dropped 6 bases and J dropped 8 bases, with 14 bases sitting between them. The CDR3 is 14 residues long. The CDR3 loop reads CASRSSRVDSPLHF. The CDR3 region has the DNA TGTGCCAGCAGATCGTCTAGGGTGGATTCACCCCTCCACTTT.

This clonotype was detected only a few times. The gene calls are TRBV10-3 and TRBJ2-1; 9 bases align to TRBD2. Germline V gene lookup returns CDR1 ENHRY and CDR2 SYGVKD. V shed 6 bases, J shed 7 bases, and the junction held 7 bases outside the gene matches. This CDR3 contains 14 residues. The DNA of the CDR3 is TGTGCCATCAGGGCGGGAGGGCCCGATAATGAGCAGTTCTTC. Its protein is CAIRAGGPDNEQFF.

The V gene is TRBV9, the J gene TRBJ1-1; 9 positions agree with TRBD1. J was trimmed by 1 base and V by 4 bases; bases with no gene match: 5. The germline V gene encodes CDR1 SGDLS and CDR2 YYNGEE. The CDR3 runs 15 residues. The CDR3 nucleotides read TGTGCCAGCAGCTTGACAGGGGGTGGGAACACTGAAGCTTTCTTT. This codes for CASSLTGGGNTEAFF.

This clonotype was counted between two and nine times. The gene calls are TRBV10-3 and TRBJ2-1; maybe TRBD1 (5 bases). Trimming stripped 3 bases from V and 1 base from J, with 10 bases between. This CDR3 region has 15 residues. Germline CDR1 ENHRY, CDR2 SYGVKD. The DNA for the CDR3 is TGTGCCATCAGTGATCCGAACAGGTCCTACAATGAGCAGTTCTTC. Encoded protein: CAISDPNRSYNEQFF.

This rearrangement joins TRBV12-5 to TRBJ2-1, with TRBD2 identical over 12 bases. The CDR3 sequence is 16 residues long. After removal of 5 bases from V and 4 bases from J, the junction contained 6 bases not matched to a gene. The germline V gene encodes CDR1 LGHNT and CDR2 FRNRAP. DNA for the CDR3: TGTGCTAGTGGTCCTCCTCTAGCGGGGGGGTACAATGAGCAGTTCTTC. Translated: CASGPPLAGGYNEQFF.

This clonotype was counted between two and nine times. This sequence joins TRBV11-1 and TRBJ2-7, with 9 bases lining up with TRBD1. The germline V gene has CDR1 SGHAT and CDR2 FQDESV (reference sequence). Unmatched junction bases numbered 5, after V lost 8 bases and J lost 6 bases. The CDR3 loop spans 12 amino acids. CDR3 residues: CASRDREGEQYF. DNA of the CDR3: TGTGCCAGCCGGGACAGGGAGGGCGAGCAGTACTTC.

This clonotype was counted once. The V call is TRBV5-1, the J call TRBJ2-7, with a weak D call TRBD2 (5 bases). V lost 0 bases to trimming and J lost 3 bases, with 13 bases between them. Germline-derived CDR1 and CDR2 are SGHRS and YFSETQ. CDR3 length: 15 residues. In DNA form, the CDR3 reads TGCGCCAGCAGCTTGGAGCCACTAGTCTTCTACGAGCAGTACTTC. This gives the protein CASSLEPLVFYEQYF.